This TCR beta chain came from a study of blood T cell repertoires in COVID-19. This table comes from immunoSEQ multiplex PCR, and its TCRdb copy is limited to in-frame clones, with some not included. This table holds about 250,000 clones, around nine tenths found once. The V gene's germline CDR1 is SGHRS and CDR2 YFSETQ. CDR3 size: 13 residues. V shed 4 bases and J shed 0 bases, with 6 bases lying between them. The chain carries TRBV5-1 and TRBJ2-3; unclear D gene. Source material: peripheral blood. The receptor's source is a middle-aged woman who had recovered from COVID-19. The CDR3 here is CASSRTSTDTQYF. The CDR3, as DNA: TGCGCCAGCAGCCGAACAAGCACAGATACGCAGTATTTT.